These 26 T cell receptor beta chains were sequenced from one sample in a study of CD4 T cells in relation to SARS-CoV-2 and coronaviruses. Which antigens these TCRs recognize remains unknown. Clones were sequenced by immunoSEQ multiplex PCR, and TCRdb holds only the in-frame ones, with some missing. Here the sample spans 20,000 or so clones, 65% to 80% being singletons. Unexposed donor CD4+ T cells date from 2011-2018, before the COVID-19 pandemic. Isolation of CD4+ T cells took place after approximately eleven days in culture. The sample comprised CD4+ T cells from PBMCs, cultured in vitro. All receptors derive from a human donor in good health.

The CDR3 DNA sequence: TGTGCCAGCTCACCGGTTGTGGACAGAATGAACACTGAAGCTTTCTTT. This gives the protein CASSPVVDRMNTEAFF. The V gene is TRBV18, the J gene TRBJ1-1, with a weak D call TRBD1 (6 bases). With 3 bases removed from V and 0 bases from J, the gap between germline ends came to 14 bases. Germline V lookup: CDR1 KGHSH, CDR2 LQKENI. There are 16 residues in the CDR3.

The chain joins TRBV4-1 to TRBJ1-6; D unresolved. Germline V gives CDR1 MGHRA, CDR2 YSYEKL. The CDR3 is 20 residues long. Trimming took off 0 bases at V and 0 bases at J, with 18 bases between the two ends. CDR3 sequence: CASSQELPVLAGSYNSPLHF. The CDR3 DNA reads as TGCGCCAGCAGCCAAGAGCTCCCCGTGTTGGCTGGCTCCTATAATTCACCCCTCCACTTT.

The V gene is TRBV7-2, the J gene TRBJ2-1; D gene unclear. The V gene's germline CDR1 is SGHTA and CDR2 FQGNSA. There are 15 residues in the CDR3. V gave up 3 bases and J gave up 0 bases, with 9 bases separating them. In DNA form, the CDR3 reads TGTGCCAGCAGCTTCCCCTTGGGCTCCTACAATGAGCAGTTCTTC. Encoded protein: CASSFPLGSYNEQFF.

This clone was counted once. The rearrangement joins TRBV7-9 to TRBJ2-7; weak D call: TRBD1 (6 bases). With 5 bases removed from V and 0 bases from J, the gap between germline ends came to 20 bases. CDR1 and CDR2 from the germline V gene are SEHNR and FQNEAQ (reference sequence). CDR3 length: 17 residues. CDR3 protein: CASSLPPQGQSSYEQYF. CDR3 bases: TGTGCCAGCAGCCTACCCCCCCAGGGGCAGAGCTCCTACGAGCAGTACTTC.

The genes are TRBV5-6 and TRBJ2-5, with D unresolved. Deletions cut 2 bases from V and 5 bases from J, with 10 bases between. The CDR3 is made up of 13 amino acids. Germline values: CDR1 SGHDT, CDR2 YYEEEE. In nucleotides, the CDR3 is TGTGCCAGCAGCTTAGTCATTTTGGAGACCCAGTACTTC. Residues: CASSLVILETQYF. The full variable domain, completed using reference TRBV5-6 and TRBJ2-5, is DAGVTQSPTHLIKTRGQQVTLRCSPKSGHDTVSWYQQALGQGPQFIFQYYEEEERQRGNFPDRFSGHQFPNYSSELNVNALLLGDSALYLCASSLVILETQYFGPGTRLLVL.

The chain recombines TRBV6-6 with TRBJ2-7; a possible D gene is TRBD1 (5 bases). The CDR3 length is 12 residues. CDR1 and CDR2 (germline): MNHNY, SVGAGI (reference sequence). V shed 6 bases and J shed 3 bases, with 9 bases lying between them. In DNA, the CDR3 is TGTGCCAGCAGCACAGGCCGCTACGAGCAGTACTTC. This sequence encodes CASSTGRYEQYF.

The chain employs TRBV7-9 and TRBJ2-5; TRBD1 agrees at 7 bases. The CDR3 runs 15 residues. Germline CDR1 SEHNR, CDR2 FQNEAQ (reference sequence). The trim removed 1 base at V and 2 bases at J, leaving 4 bases unmatched. CDR3 DNA: TGTGCCAGCAGCTTAGATACAGGGGCACAAGAGACCCAGTACTTC. Protein sequence: CASSLDTGAQETQYF.

This clone was observed a few times. The rearrangement uses TRBV2 and TRBJ2-7, with 12 nucleotides matching TRBD2. The CDR3 length is 14 residues. V shed 7 bases, J shed 6 bases, and the junction held 7 bases outside the gene matches. Looked up from germline, CDR1 is SNHLY and CDR2 is FYNNEI. The CDR3, as DNA: TGTGCCAGCAATAGACTAGCGGGAGTACGCGAGCAGTACTTC. Its protein is CASNRLAGVREQYF.

The chain carries TRBV5-4 and TRBJ2-5, with D possibly matching TRBD1 (6 bases). Germline V gives CDR1 SGHNT, CDR2 YYREEE (reference sequence). The CDR3 length is 13 residues. Trimming took off 4 bases at V and 1 base at J, with 8 bases between the two ends. In DNA, the CDR3 is TGTGCCAGCAGCCCAGGGGTCCAAGAGACCCAGTACTTC. It codes for CASSPGVQETQYF.

The V gene is TRBV7-8, the J gene TRBJ1-1, with 7 bases lining up with TRBD1. V lost 3 bases, J lost 2 bases, and 6 bases stayed unmatched. The length of the CDR3 is 15 residues. Germline V gene lookup returns CDR1 SGHVS and CDR2 FQNEAQ. The CDR3 DNA follows: TGTGCCAGCAGCTTGGGTAGGGGGCTCAACACTGAAGCTTTCTTT. Its protein is CASSLGRGLNTEAFF.

This clone occurred a few times. The V and J genes are TRBV6-6 and TRBJ2-7; D tentatively fits TRBD1 or TRBD2 (5 bases each). Trimming removed 5 bases from V and 4 bases from J, with 18 bases in between. Germline lookup yields CDR1 MNHNY and CDR2 SVGAGI (reference sequence). The CDR3 runs to 15 residues. CDR3 region: CASSPGLRDGYEQYF. The DNA for the CDR3 is TGTGCCAGCAGTCCCGGCCTCCGGGACGGGTACGAGCAGTACTTC.

The rearrangement links TRBV13 to TRBJ1-2; perhaps TRBD1 as D (5 bases). The CDR3 consists of 13 residues. Germline V gene data show CDR1 as PRHDT and CDR2 as FYEKMQ (reference sequence). Deletions cut 2 bases from V and 4 bases from J, with 8 bases between. In nucleotides, the CDR3 is TGTGCCAGCAGCTTAACCCAGGGCTATGGCTACACCTTC. It specifies CASSLTQGYGYTF.

This clone was detected only a few times. The chain uses TRBV7-2 and TRBJ1-5; 8 nucleotides align to TRBD1. The CDR3 is made up of 16 amino acids. Germline V CDR1 and CDR2: SGHTA, FQGNSA. V lost 4 bases to trimming and J lost 0 bases; unmatched junction nucleotides: 5. CDR3: CASSYTGGPSNQPQHF. CDR3 sequence (DNA): TGTGCCAGCAGCTACACAGGGGGGCCTAGCAATCAGCCCCAGCATTTT.

The genes are TRBV11-2 and TRBJ2-3; the match to TRBD2 covers 7 bases. The V segment lost 3 bases and the J segment 3 bases; nucleotides outside the gene matches: 15. CDR1 and CDR2 from the germline V gene are SGHAT and FQNNGV. CDR3 size: 18 residues. CDR3 coding DNA: TGTGCCAGCAGCTTGGTAAGCCGGCGGGAGTGGATAACAGATACGCAGTATTTT. It is translated as CASSLVSRREWITDTQYF.

The chain links TRBV19 to TRBJ2-3, with D tentatively TRBD2 (6 bases). The germline CDR1 and CDR2 sequences are LNHDA and SQIVND (reference sequence). The CDR3 loop spans 15 amino acids. V was cut by 0 bases and J by 1 base, with 8 bases left in between. The DNA for the CDR3 is TGTGCCAGTAGTATAGATGGCGGGGGCACAGATACGCAGTATTTT. This encodes CASSIDGGGTDTQYF.

This CDR3 reads CASSQLDKETQYF. CDR3 nucleotides: TGTGCCAGCAGCCAGTTAGATAAAGAGACCCAGTACTTC. V is TRBV3-1 (or the pseudogene TRBV3-2) and J is TRBJ2-5; D remains ambiguous. This CDR3 has 13 amino acids. In germline, CDR1 is LGHDT, CDR2 YNNKEL (reference sequence). Trimming removed 3 bases from V and 3 bases from J, with 8 bases in between.

J is TRBJ2-5 and V is TRBV5-1; D could derive from TRBD1 or TRBD2 (6 bases each). Trimming took off 6 bases at V and 5 bases at J, with 14 bases between the two ends. Germline lookup yields CDR1 SGHRS and CDR2 YFSETQ. CDR3 length equals 13 residues. The CDR3 nucleotides read TGCGCCAGCACACGACAGGAGGGGGAGACCCAGTACTTC. As protein: CASTRQEGETQYF. Looking up the rest from reference TRBV5-1 and TRBJ2-5 gives the full variable domain: KAGVTQTPRYLIKTRGQQVTLSCSPISGHRSVSWYQQTPGQGLQFLFEYFSETQRNKGNFPGRFSGRQFSNSRSEMNVSTLELGDSALYLCASTRQEGETQYFGPGTRLLVL.

The genes are TRBV2 and TRBJ2-5; 9 nucleotides line up with TRBD2. The germline V gene encodes CDR1 SNHLY and CDR2 FYNNEI. The CDR3 runs to 16 residues. The ends lost 3 bases at V and 5 bases at J; junction bases unmatched: 10. CDR3 region: CASSDRLAAARETQYF. CDR3 nucleotide sequence: TGTGCCAGCAGTGACCGACTAGCGGCCGCGAGGGAGACCCAGTACTTC.

The gene calls are TRBV6-5 and TRBJ1-1; D is possibly TRBD1 (6 bases). With 6 bases removed from V and 4 bases from J, the gap between germline ends came to 18 bases. The CDR3 has 15 amino acids. Germline V gene data show CDR1 as MNHEY and CDR2 as SVGAGI. The CDR3 DNA follows: TGTGCCAGCAGAGACAGAGGGGGGGCATCCACTGAAGCTTTCTTT. Its protein is CASRDRGGASTEAFF.

The chain is built from TRBV5-1 and TRBJ2-7; D is possibly TRBD1 (5 bases). V gave up 1 base and J gave up 1 base, with 9 bases separating them. The CDR3 extends over 14 amino acids. Germline loops: CDR1 SGHRS, CDR2 YFSETQ. The CDR3 DNA reads as TGCGCCAGCAGCTTGATTGACAGATCCTACGAGCAGTACTTC. It translates to CASSLIDRSYEQYF.

This clone was observed a handful of times. This chain joins TRBV9 and TRBJ1-3, with 8 nucleotides matching TRBD1. CDR1 is SGDLS, CDR2 YYNGEE, per germline. The CDR3 sequence is 16 residues long. V was clipped by 4 bases and J by 0 bases; unmatched bases: 6. CDR3 in amino acids: CASSTGQGFSGNTIYF. CDR3 coding DNA: TGTGCCAGCAGCACAGGACAGGGTTTCTCTGGAAACACCATATATTTT. Full variable domain (rest looked up from reference TRBV9 and TRBJ1-3): DSGVTQTPKHLITATGQRVTLRCSPRSGDLSVYWYQQSLDQGLQFLIQYYNGEERAKGNILERFSAQQFPDLHSELNLSSLELGDSALYFCASSTGQGFSGNTIYFGEGSWLTVV.

The rearrangement uses TRBV29-1 and TRBJ2-1; no reliable D call. Trimming took off 1 base at V and 0 bases at J, with 13 bases between the two ends. CDR1 is SQVTM and CDR2 is ANQGSEA in the germline V gene. The CDR3 contains 16 residues. This chain's CDR3 is CSVEGVWPSSYNEQFF. The CDR3 nucleotides read TGCAGCGTTGAAGGGGTCTGGCCAAGCTCCTACAATGAGCAGTTCTTC.

The CDR3 region has the DNA TGTGCCAGCAGCAGGGACAGACAAGAGACCCAGTACTTC. Protein: CASSRDRQETQYF. This rearrangement joins TRBV6-5 to TRBJ2-5; 7 bases align to TRBD1. Per the germline V gene, CDR1 is MNHEY and CDR2 is SVGAGI. V lost 6 bases to trimming and J lost 2 bases; unmatched junction nucleotides: 3. The CDR3 runs to 13 residues.

The rearrangement joins TRBV4-1 to TRBJ2-7; D assignment may be TRBD1 or TRBD2 (7 bases each). This CDR3 comprises 16 residues. Trimming pared 0 bases from V and 6 bases from J, leaving 18 bases between. Germline CDR1 is MGHRA and CDR2 is YSYEKL. CDR3 DNA: TGCGCCAGCAGCCAAGAAGTTCCAGGGGGGGTTTCCGAGCAGTACTTC. This translates into CASSQEVPGGVSEQYF.

This clone was seen just once. The same CDR3 can be traced to other DNA sequences in this sample. The genes are TRBV9 and TRBJ2-3; unclear D gene. CDR1 SGDLS and CDR2 YYNGEE come from the germline V gene. V lost 0 bases and J lost 0, with 5 bases in between. The CDR3 extends over 14 amino acids. The CDR3 DNA reads as TGTGCCAGCAGCGTAGTAGGGAGCACAGATACGCAGTATTTT. Translating it yields CASSVVGSTDTQYF.

This chain uses TRBV6-1 with TRBJ1-1, with 7 bases aligning to TRBD1. The length of the CDR3 is 13 residues. Germline CDR1 and CDR2: MNHNS and SASEGT. V lost 3 bases and J lost 5; bases outside the gene matches: 3. This CDR3 is CASSETGRTEAFF. The CDR3 DNA follows: TGTGCCAGCAGTGAGACAGGGAGGACTGAAGCTTTCTTT.